A selection of T cell receptor beta chains follows, all from one sample in a study of patients and donors after allogeneic stem cell transplantation. TCRdb re-called the RT-PCR reads with MiXCR, one entry per CDR3 protein. The table shows under 30,000 distinct CDR3 sequences, with 35% to 45% occurring only once. Sequencing was done on a sample of blood, either unsorted or a sorted T cell fraction (not recorded which). The receptor source for this set is a human donor who was either an allogeneic HSCT recipient or a stem cell or donor lymphocyte infusion donor (not recorded which). It is not recorded whose cells these are; they may come from a transplant donor. Each CDR3 is given with its conserved first and last residue. D genes are given only for firm matches. Where a row states a size, it is once, few, many or the class of an expanded clone; other rows omit it.

TRBV6-5	14	NA	NA	TRBJ2-1	CASSYSTINNEQFF	TGTGCCAGCAGTTACTCGACTATTAACAATGAGCAGTTCTTC
TRBV29-1	16	TRBD2	NA	TRBJ2-7	CSVAPRLAGATSEQHF	TGCAGCGTTGCTCCCCGATTGGCGGGAGCTACAAGCGAGCAGCACTTC
TRBV6-5	17	TRBD1	few	TRBJ1-3	CASSRGQGAYSGNTIYF	TGTGCCAGCAGCCGAGGACAGGGGGCTTACTCTGGAAACACCATATATTTT
TRBV5-1	13	NA	few	TRBJ1-1	CASKTGLNTEAFF	TGCGCCAGCAAGACAGGATTAAACACTGAAGCTTTCTTT
TRBV12-3/TRBV12-4	13	NA	NA	TRBJ1-5	CASSSSARQPQHF	TGTGCCAGCAGTTCCAGCGCGCGTCAGCCCCAGCATTTT
TRBV12-3/TRBV12-4	12	NA	NA	TRBJ1-1	CASSLRDTEAFF	TGTGCCAGCAGTTTAAGGGACACTGAAGCTTTCTTT
TRBV10-3	17	NA	few	TRBJ1-5	CAISEPRRDSSNQPQHF	TGTGCCATCAGTGAGCCTCGCCGGGACTCTAGCAATCAGCCCCAGCATTTT
TRBV29-1	14	NA	few	TRBJ2-7	CSVGGDLNNIEQYF	TGCAGCGTTGGAGGGGACCTCAATAACATCGAGCAGTACTTC
TRBV5-6	14	TRBD1	many	TRBJ2-7	CASSWTGLAYEQYF	TGTGCCAGCAGCTGGACAGGTTTAGCGTACGAGCAGTACTTC
TRBV15	12	NA	NA	TRBJ2-5	CATRAGGETQYF	TGTGCCACGAGGGCGGGCGGGGAGACCCAGTACTTC
TRBV7-2	13	NA	NA	TRBJ2-5	CASSYAPGETQYF	TGTGCCAGCAGCTACGCGCCCGGGGAGACCCAGTACTTC
TRBV3-1	14	TRBD1	NA	TRBJ2-5	CASSQGTGEETQYF	TGTGCCAGCAGCCAAGGGACAGGGGAAGAGACCCAGTACTTC
TRBV3-1	15	TRBD1	NA	TRBJ1-4	CASSYRGGRIEKLFF	TGTGCCAGCAGCTACCGAGGGGGCCGTATTGAAAAACTGTTTTTT
TRBV12-3/TRBV12-4	15	NA	few	TRBJ1-2	CASSLVRQANYGYTF	TGTGCCAGCAGTTTAGTACGGCAAGCTAACTATGGCTACACCTTC
TRBV11-3	14	NA	few	TRBJ1-1	CASSLSGPNTEAFF	TGTGCCAGCAGCTTATCGGGACCGAACACTGAAGCTTTCTTT
TRBV20-1	13	NA	NA	TRBJ2-5	CSVSGPYQETQYF	TGCAGTGTTTCTGGGCCTTACCAAGAGACCCAGTACTTC
TRBV12-3/TRBV12-4	12	NA	few	TRBJ1-1	CASSTDPLGAFF	TGTGCCAGCAGCACCGACCCCTTGGGAGCTTTCTTT
TRBV7-8	20	TRBD2	NA	TRBJ2-2	CASSLGLRTRASGKAGELFF	TGTGCCAGCAGCTTAGGTTTGCGAACAAGAGCTAGCGGGAAAGCCGGGGAGCTGTTTTTT
TRBV7-8	12	NA	NA	TRBJ2-3	CASSLSFDTQYF	TGTGCCAGCAGCTTAAGCTTTGATACGCAGTATTTT
TRBV27	17	TRBD1	NA	TRBJ1-1	CASSLSGQGAPNTEAFF	TGTGCCAGCAGTCTATCGGGACAGGGGGCCCCGAACACTGAAGCTTTCTTT
TRBV28	15	TRBD1	NA	TRBJ2-4	CASTYTGGVGNIQYF	TGTGCCAGCACTTACACAGGGGGCGTAGGGAACATTCAGTACTTC
TRBV27	13	NA	NA	TRBJ2-7	CASSFSQGGEQYF	TGTGCCAGCAGTTTCTCACAGGGAGGCGAGCAGTACTTC
TRBV5-1	15	NA	NA	TRBJ1-6	CASSLAGSINSPLHF	TGCGCCAGCAGCTTGGCCGGGTCTATTAATTCACCCCTCCACTTT
TRBV20-1	13	NA	NA	TRBJ1-1	CSARAYSGTEAFF	TGCAGTGCTAGAGCCTATTCGGGTACTGAAGCTTTCTTT
TRBV29-1	12	NA	few	TRBJ2-7	CSVSQGRYEQYF	TGCAGCGTTAGCCAGGGACGCTACGAGCAGTACTTC
TRBV7-8	15	NA	NA	TRBJ1-4	CASSVVGLSNEKLFF	TGTGCCAGCAGCGTTGTTGGCCTATCGAATGAAAAACTGTTTTTT
TRBV6-2/TRBV6-3	16	TRBD1	NA	TRBJ2-6	CASGQTGVAGANVLTF	TGTGCCAGCGGTCAGACAGGGGTCGCTGGGGCCAACGTCCTGACTTTC
TRBV24-1	16	NA	few	TRBJ2-1	CATSDSGTLRLNEQFF	TGTGCCACCAGTGATTCCGGGACTCTCAGACTCAATGAGCAGTTCTTC